Below, 16 T cell receptor beta chains from the same sample are listed, as sequenced in a study of CD8 T cells in ankylosing spondylitis. TCRdb passed the 5' RACE reads through MiXCR, listing each CDR3 protein once. Of some 150,000 distinct CDR3 sequences in the sample, approximately 48% were seen once. Sequenced sample: synovial fluid, either unsorted or a sorted T cell fraction (not recorded which). The receptors here all came from a male donor with ankylosing spondylitis.

The chain couples TRBV7-8 to TRBJ2-5; no clear D. Trimming removed 10 bases from V and 5 bases from J, with 14 bases in between. In germline, CDR1 is SGHVS, CDR2 FQNEAQ. CDR3 size: 12 residues. CDR3 bases: TGTGCCACCAACTTCGAGAGGGAGACCCAGTACTTC. Protein: CATNFERETQYF.

V and J are TRBV18 and TRBJ1-5; D call uncertain. Germline loops: CDR1 KGHSH, CDR2 LQKENI. V lost 6 bases and J 2 bases, leaving 11 bases between the germline ends. This CDR3 has 14 amino acids. The CDR3 is CASSTVACNQPQHF. The CDR3 region has the DNA TGTGCCAGCTCCACGGTGGCATGCAATCAGCCCCAGCATTTT.

The genes are TRBV4-2 and TRBJ2-1; perhaps TRBD2 as D (5 bases). In germline, CDR1 is LGHNA, CDR2 YNFKEQ. V lost 0 bases and J 2 bases, leaving 17 bases between the germline ends. This CDR3 spans 18 amino acids. CDR3 region: CASSQDLEGPQPYNEQFF. CDR3 nucleotides: TGTGCCAGCAGCCAAGATCTCGAGGGTCCTCAGCCCTACAATGAGCAGTTCTTC.

The CDR3 reads CASSLGPTGFGQPQHF. The CDR3 DNA reads TGCGCCAGCAGCTTGGGCCCCACAGGGTTTGGTCAGCCCCAGCATTTT. The chain recombines TRBV5-1 with TRBJ1-5; D might be TRBD1 (6 bases). The length of the CDR3 is 16 residues. Germline V gives CDR1 SGHRS, CDR2 YFSETQ. V was clipped by 0 bases and J by 6 bases, with 16 bases between them.

The gene calls are TRBV12-3 or TRBV12-4 and TRBJ2-3; 7 bases agree with TRBD1. This CDR3 is built from 14 residues. Trimming took 6 bases from V and 2 from J; bases not matched to a gene: 5. This chain's CDR3 is CASSPGTATDTQYF. In DNA, the CDR3 is TGTGCCAGCAGCCCAGGGACAGCCACAGATACGCAGTATTTT.

CDR3: CASSNPLRPGNTIYF. CDR3 sequence (DNA): TGTGCCAGCAGCAATCCACTGAGGCCTGGAAACACCATATATTTT. The genes are TRBV7-9 and TRBJ1-3; D is unclear. CDR1 and CDR2 (germline): SEHNR, FQNEAQ (reference sequence). V shed 5 bases and J shed 2 bases, with 13 bases lying between them. The CDR3 runs to 15 residues.

The sample holds one count of this clonotype. V and J are TRBV20-1 and TRBJ2-1; D gene uncertain. Germline V CDR1 and CDR2: DFQATT, SNEGSKA (reference sequence). The CDR3 contains 12 residues. V gave up 3 bases and J gave up 9 bases, with 12 bases separating them. The CDR3 loop reads CSASWVHFEQFF. In nucleotides, the CDR3 is TGCAGTGCTAGTTGGGTCCACTTTGAGCAGTTCTTC.

The table lists this clonotype with a few counts. The chain uses TRBV7-9 and TRBJ2-7, with 13 bases fitting TRBD2. In germline, CDR1 is SEHNR, CDR2 FQNEAQ (reference sequence). After removal of 5 bases from V and 5 bases from J, the junction contained 12 bases not matched to a gene. CDR3 length: 17 residues. This CDR3 is CASSKGGLAGVYHEQYF. CDR3 DNA sequence: TGTGCCAGCAGCAAGGGAGGACTAGCGGGAGTGTACCACGAGCAGTACTTC. Full variable domain (rest looked up from reference TRBV7-9 and TRBJ2-7): DTGVSQNPRHKITKRGQNVTFRCDPISEHNRLYWYRQTLGQGPEFLTYFQNEAQLEKSRLLSDRFSAERPKGSFSTLEIQRTEQGDSAMYLCASSKGGLAGVYHEQYFGPGTRLTVT.

There are a few counts of this clonotype. This chain connects TRBV15 to TRBJ2-3, with TRBD1 identical over 7 bases. This CDR3 has 14 amino acids. J lost 2 bases, V lost 8 bases, and 7 bases had no gene match. Germline V gene data show CDR1 as LNHNV and CDR2 as YYDKDF (reference sequence). The CDR3 region has the DNA TGTGCCACCGAGACAGGGAAATACACAGATACGCAGTATTTT. Translation: CATETGKYTDTQYF. Using reference TRBV15 and TRBJ2-3 for the parts outside the CDR3, the full variable domain is DAMVIQNPRYQVTQFGKPVTLSCSQTLNHNVMYWYQQKSSQAPKLLFHYYDKDFNNEADTPDNFQSRRPNTSFCFLDIRSPGLGDTAMYLCATETGKYTDTQYFGPGTRLTVL.

The V call is TRBV2, the J call TRBJ1-1; D is undetermined. The CDR3 runs 13 residues. CDR1 SNHLY and CDR2 FYNNEI come from the germline V gene. V lost 1 base, J lost 4 bases, and 7 bases lay in between. CDR3 amino acids: CASSEVQFTEAFF. The CDR3, as DNA: TGTGCCAGCAGTGAAGTACAGTTCACTGAAGCTTTCTTT.

The V call is TRBV12-3 or TRBV12-4, the J call TRBJ1-1, with unresolved D. V was clipped by 1 base and J by 6 bases, with 3 bases between them. The CDR3 contains 11 residues. The CDR3 DNA reads as TGTGCCAGCAGTTTAGGGCCTGAAGCTTTCTTT. It specifies CASSLGPEAFF.

CDR3 protein: CASSRETSTEQYF. CDR3 nucleotides: TGTGCCAGCAGCCGGGAGACATCAACCGAGCAGTACTTC. The chain combines TRBV14 with TRBJ2-7, with D possibly matching TRBD2 (5 bases). The CDR3 consists of 13 residues. The germline CDR1 and CDR2 sequences are SGHDN and FVKESK. V was trimmed by 4 bases and J by 6 bases, leaving 13 bases between them.

This chain connects TRBV3-1 to TRBJ2-2; D is ambiguous. Between the trimmed V and J ends, which lost 2 bases and 3 bases, there was a span of 4 bases. The CDR3 is made up of 13 amino acids. CDR1 LGHDT and CDR2 YNNKEL come from the germline V gene (reference sequence). This chain's CDR3 is CASSQHYTGELFF. The CDR3 DNA reads as TGTGCCAGCAGCCAACACTACACCGGGGAGCTGTTTTTT.

The V and J genes are TRBV27 and TRBJ2-7; maybe TRBD1 (6 bases). V was cut by 2 bases and J by 5 bases, with 10 bases left in between. The germline CDR1 and CDR2 sequences are MNHEY and SMNVEV (reference sequence). This CDR3 has 13 amino acids. The CDR3 region is CASSLRGQNEQYF. The CDR3 DNA reads TGTGCCAGCAGTTTACGCGGACAGAACGAGCAGTACTTC.

The CDR3 protein is CATSRASGRSEQYF. CDR3 in DNA: TGTGCCACCAGCAGAGCTAGCGGGAGAAGCGAGCAGTACTTC. V gene TRBV15 combines with J gene TRBJ2-7; 10 bases match TRBD2. The junction had 3 bases not matched to a gene; V was cut back by 1 base and J by 6 bases. CDR1 is LNHNV, CDR2 YYDKDF, per germline (reference sequence). The CDR3 loop spans 14 amino acids.

The chain carries TRBV29-1 and TRBJ2-1, with 8 bases aligning to TRBD2. Looked up from germline, CDR1 is SQVTM and CDR2 is ANQGSEA. Unmatched junction bases numbered 4, after V lost 3 bases and J lost 6 bases. The CDR3 is 13 amino acids. CDR3 sequence reads: CSVEVAGSNEQFF. CDR3 nucleotides: TGCAGCGTTGAGGTAGCGGGATCCAATGAGCAGTTCTTC.